This T cell receptor (beta chain) was identified in a study of blood T cell repertoires in COVID-19. In the study overall: Sites in the United States, Italy and Spain provided acute and convalescent COVID-19 samples. From T cells, B-cell-depleted T cells, or PBMCs came the material, which was cDNA or gDNA.

The recovered donors of Cohort 3 showed two negative PCRs, clearance, or symptom resolution. V gave up 3 bases and J gave up 8 bases; unmatched junction bases: 5. Germline-derived CDR1 and CDR2 are SGHAT and FQNNGV. This CDR3 has 14 residues. Per the study methods: Reference gene primers were amplified, and this amplification served to estimate nucleated cell counts. Clones were read by immunoSEQ multiplex PCR, and TCRdb kept only the in-frame ones, dropping some. V and J calls and clone size are copied from that table; D and trimming were computed from the DNA. The sample records more than 400,000 clones, 90% being singletons.

The V gene is TRBV11-2, the J gene TRBJ1-4, with TRBD1 matching 8 bases. Sequenced input: PBMCs or T cells enriched from blood (not recorded which). This receptor was obtained from a man aged 18-30 years who had recovered from COVID-19. The CDR3 coding sequence is TGTGCCAGCAGCTTTGCCGACAGGGGCGAAAAACTGTTTTTT. Translating gives CASSFADRGEKLFF.